One and the same sample provided the 31 T cell receptor beta chains below, sequenced in a study of Graves' ophthalmopathy and Graves' hyperthyroidism. RNA transcripts provided the template for amplifying TCR beta CDR3 regions. HTBI primers were employed in first-round RT-PCR, then a second-round multiplex PCR followed. TCRdb re-analysed the multiplex PCR reads in MiXCR, keeping a single row per CDR3 protein. The table includes more than 300,000 distinct CDR3 sequences, 15% to 19% detected once. The sequenced sample was peripheral blood. These receptors were collected from a woman aged 18-29 years with stable Graves' hyperthyroidism.

The genes are TRBV12-3 or TRBV12-4 and TRBJ1-2; D remains unclear. The V gene lost 3 bases and the J gene lost 6 bases, with 8 bases spanning the gap. The CDR3 spans 12 residues. This CDR3 reads CASSFPGDGYTF. The CDR3 region has the DNA TGTGCCAGCAGTTTCCCCGGGGATGGCTACACCTTC.

This clonotype has ten or more counts. This chain links TRBV29-1 with TRBJ1-2; 9 nucleotides match TRBD1. The CDR3 is 12 residues long. The J segment lost 4 bases and the V segment lost 4 bases, leaving 1 base of the junction unmatched. Germline CDR1 is SQVTM and CDR2 is ANQGSEA. In DNA, the CDR3 is TGCAGCGTTGCGGACAGGGGCTATGGCTACACCTTC. This gives the protein CSVADRGYGYTF.

The table lists this clonotype with many counts. This chain joins TRBV14 and TRBJ2-5; D gene unclear. The germline V gene has CDR1 SGHDN and CDR2 FVKESK. Trimming cost V 1 base and J 0 bases, with 12 bases left between them. CDR3 length: 16 residues. The CDR3 here is CASSQGVRIHQETQYF. CDR3 in DNA: TGTGCCAGCAGCCAAGGGGTACGGATTCACCAAGAGACCCAGTACTTC.

This clonotype has a count of ten or more. This chain joins TRBV29-1 and TRBJ1-1, with D unresolved. Germline V gene data show CDR1 as SQVTM and CDR2 as ANQGSEA. Trimming cost V 4 bases and J 5 bases, with 11 bases left between them. This CDR3 comprises 12 residues. The CDR3 sequence: CSVVLGGTEAFF. The CDR3 nucleotides are TGCAGCGTTGTGCTGGGTGGGACTGAAGCTTTCTTT.

This clonotype was counted many times. The genes are TRBV29-1 and TRBJ1-1; 9 bases map to TRBD1. Germline CDR1 is SQVTM and CDR2 is ANQGSEA. The CDR3 spans 14 residues. The junction had 5 bases not matched to a gene; V was cut back by 6 bases and J by 0 bases. The CDR3 sequence is CSVKGTGMNTEAFF. CDR3 DNA sequence: TGCAGCGTGAAAGGGACAGGGATGAACACTGAAGCTTTCTTT.

This clonotype was counted ten times or more. The chain recombines TRBV6-1 with TRBJ2-2, with D unclear. Trimming removed 7 bases from V and 7 bases from J, with 19 bases in between. From germline, CDR1 is MNHNS and CDR2 SASEGT. This CDR3 has 15 amino acids. The CDR3 is CASILAPTVGGELFF. The CDR3 DNA reads as TGTGCCAGCATTCTTGCTCCCACAGTCGGCGGGGAGCTGTTTTTT.

This clonotype was seen a single time. The chain links TRBV10-3 to TRBJ1-3, with 9 bases aligning to TRBD1. Losses at the gene ends were 8 bases for V and 3 bases for J; bases not matched to a gene: 2. CDR3 length equals 13 residues. CDR1 is ENHRY and CDR2 is SYGVKD in the germline V gene. The CDR3 region is CAILDRGGNTIYF. CDR3 DNA: TGTGCCATCTTGGACAGGGGTGGAAACACCATATATTTT.

This clonotype was observed at least ten times. V is TRBV19 and J is TRBJ1-2; D is undetermined. Germline CDR1 is LNHDA and CDR2 is SQIVND (reference sequence). The V gene lost 3 bases and the J gene lost 11 bases, with 28 bases spanning the gap. The length of the CDR3 is 17 residues. CDR3 sequence (DNA): TGTGCCAGTAGTATTAGTGGAAGCGGGTCGGTCGGCGTGGGGTACACCTTC. Translating it yields CASSISGSGSVGVGYTF.

This clonotype occurred many times. This chain links TRBV15 with TRBJ1-1, with 8 bases identical to TRBD1. The J segment lost 5 bases and the V segment lost 7 bases, leaving 6 bases of the junction unmatched. CDR3 length equals 13 residues. The germline CDR1 and CDR2 sequences are LNHNV and YYDKDF (reference sequence). The CDR3 DNA sequence: TGTGCCACCACCGGACAGGGATGGACTGAAGCTTTCTTT. Translating gives CATTGQGWTEAFF. Using reference TRBV15 and TRBJ1-1 for the parts outside the CDR3, the full variable domain is DAMVIQNPRYQVTQFGKPVTLSCSQTLNHNVMYWYQQKSSQAPKLLFHYYDKDFNNEADTPDNFQSRRPNTSFCFLDIRSPGLGDTAMYLCATTGQGWTEAFFGQGTRLTVV.

This clonotype was counted ten times or more. V is TRBV6-1 and J is TRBJ2-7, with D possibly TRBD2 on 5 matching bases. CDR1 and CDR2 from the germline V gene are MNHNS and SASEGT. Trimming stripped 6 bases from V and 4 bases from J, with 19 bases between. The CDR3 is made up of 15 amino acids. The chain's CDR3 is CASSLAGVGEYEQYF. CDR3 nucleotide sequence: TGTGCCAGCAGCCTCGCCGGGGTTGGCGAGTACGAGCAGTACTTC.

This clonotype has at least ten counts. J is TRBJ2-7 and V is TRBV6-5; D possibly corresponds to TRBD1 (7 bases). V was trimmed by 3 bases and J by 2 bases, leaving 14 bases between them. The CDR3 contains 15 residues. Germline-derived CDR1 and CDR2 are MNHEY and SVGAGI. The CDR3 DNA sequence: TGTGCCAGCAGTTATGGCGGGACAGTGGCCTACGAGCAGTACTTC. Protein sequence: CASSYGGTVAYEQYF.

Many counts were recorded for this clonotype. CDR3: CASKLGQNNQPQHF. The CDR3 DNA is TGTGCCAGCAAACTGGGACAGAACAATCAGCCCCAGCATTTT. The chain has TRBV6-1 and TRBJ1-5; 7 bases map to TRBD1. Germline CDR1 is MNHNS and CDR2 is SASEGT. V shed 7 bases and J 3 bases; nucleotides not matched to a gene: 6. The CDR3 loop spans 14 amino acids.

Worth noting for this clonotype: The junction does not match germline at one end; this may be a read error. The CDR3 nucleotides are TGTGCCGGCAGCTTAGGTGCACTTTACACCTACGAGCAGTACTTC. This translates into CAGSLGALYTYEQYF. This rearrangement joins TRBV7-2 to TRBJ2-7; D gene ambiguous. The CDR3 spans 15 residues. Germline assignment: CDR1 SGHTA and CDR2 FQGNSA.

About this clonotype: A junction boundary mismatches the germline segment, possibly from a read error. CDR3 in DNA: TGTGCCAGCAGTTTATCCCACAGCTCCTACGGGCAGTACTTC. It codes for CASSLSHSSYGQYF. V usage is TRBV27 and J usage is TRBJ2-7, with D hard to call. CDR1 is MNHEY, CDR2 SMNVEV, per germline (reference sequence). The CDR3 is 14 amino acids.

Ten or more counts support this clonotype. DNA for the CDR3: TGTGCCAGCAGGGACAGGGGCCTTCGGGAAGATGAAGCTTTCTTT. It translates to CASRDRGLREDEAFF. V usage is TRBV6-1 and J usage is TRBJ1-1, with 9 bases matching TRBD1. The germline gives CDR1 MNHNS, CDR2 SASEGT. Unmatched junction bases numbered 12, after V lost 6 bases and J lost 7 bases. The CDR3 spans 15 residues.

This clonotype occurred many times. The rearrangement joins TRBV3-1 to TRBJ1-1; D not certain. V gave up 1 base and J gave up 2 bases, with 5 bases separating them. The CDR3 extends over 13 amino acids. In germline, CDR1 is LGHDT, CDR2 YNNKEL (reference sequence). The CDR3 protein is CASSQVRNTEAFF. CDR3 sequence (DNA): TGTGCCAGCAGCCAAGTCCGCAACACTGAAGCTTTCTTT.

This clonotype was recorded many times. The chain has TRBV2 and TRBJ1-5, with D possibly matching TRBD1 (5 bases). Between the trimmed V and J ends, which lost 4 bases and 4 bases, there was a span of 11 bases. The CDR3 runs 14 residues. Per the germline V gene, CDR1 is SNHLY and CDR2 is FYNNEI. The CDR3 coding sequence is TGTGCCAGCAGTGCGGGGCAGAGAAATCAGCCCCAGCATTTT. This translates into CASSAGQRNQPQHF.

In its sample, this clonotype was seen a few times. The genes are TRBV5-1 and TRBJ2-7; 8 bases line up with TRBD1. V was pared by 5 bases and J by 1 base, with 5 bases of the junction left unmatched. Germline lookup yields CDR1 SGHRS and CDR2 YFSETQ. This CDR3 is built from 14 residues. The CDR3: CASSPGGLSYEQYF. Written as DNA, the CDR3 is TGCGCCAGCAGTCCAGGGGGCCTGTCCTACGAGCAGTACTTC.

This clonotype has at least ten counts. The chain combines TRBV14 with TRBJ1-1; the D is unclear. Trimming left V 4 bases short and J 6 bases short, with 15 bases between. Germline V gene data show CDR1 as SGHDN and CDR2 as FVKESK. The CDR3 has 14 amino acids. The CDR3 sequence is CASSPYVTAAEAFF. The DNA of the CDR3 is TGTGCCAGCAGCCCCTACGTCACAGCCGCTGAAGCTTTCTTT.

This clonotype was found many times. Mismatch with germline at one junction end may stem from a read error. The V call is TRBV7-3, the J call TRBJ1-2; possibly TRBD1 for D (5 bases). The CDR3 is made up of 15 amino acids. CDR1 and CDR2 (germline): SGHTA, FQGTGA. The CDR3 loop reads CASSPASGTIYGYAF. The CDR3 DNA is TGTGCCAGCAGCCCCGCCTCAGGGACTATCTATGGCTACGCCTTC.

The sample holds many counts of this clonotype. The DNA for the CDR3 is TGTGCCAGTACTCCTGGGGGCCACAGCAATCAGCCCCAGCATTTT. Its protein is CASTPGGHSNQPQHF. The chain has TRBV19 and TRBJ1-5; the D gene is possibly TRBD1 (6 bases). The CDR3 has 15 residues. Trimming pared 7 bases from V and 1 base from J, leaving 14 bases between. Germline V gene data show CDR1 as LNHDA and CDR2 as SQIVND (reference sequence).

Of note for this clonotype: It may be a read error: a sequence one base away is much more abundant. The chain recombines TRBV7-2 with TRBJ2-5; the D is unclear. This CDR3 contains 12 residues. Germline V lookup: CDR1 SGHTA, CDR2 FQGNSA. The CDR3 sequence is CASSRPEETKYF. The DNA of the CDR3 is TGTGCCAGCAGCCGACCCGAAGAGACCAAGTACTTC.

This clonotype was seen many times. The chain joins TRBV2 to TRBJ2-5; no clear D gene. V was cut by 4 bases and J by 7 bases, with 4 bases left in between. The CDR3 has 10 residues. The germline CDR1 and CDR2 sequences are SNHLY and FYNNEI. The CDR3 coding sequence is TGTGCCAGCAGTGGGGTGACCCAGTACTTC. It specifies CASSGVTQYF.

This clonotype has at least ten counts. The chain carries TRBV7-6 and TRBJ1-2, with D hard to call. The CDR3 totals 14 residues. From germline, CDR1 is SGHVS and CDR2 FNYEAQ. V was clipped by 5 bases and J by 8 bases, with 18 bases between them. This CDR3 is CASSPLRGTGGYTF. The CDR3 bases are TGTGCCAGCAGCCCACTCCGGGGAACGGGGGGCTACACCTTC.

V and J are TRBV3-1 and TRBJ1-2; the D is unclear. V was shortened by 4 bases and J by 0 bases, with 12 bases between the two germline ends. Germline loops: CDR1 LGHDT, CDR2 YNNKEL (reference sequence). CDR3 size: 15 residues. In nucleotides, the CDR3 is TGTGCCAGCAGCCCGCTCAGGAAGACTAACTATGGCTACACCTTC. The encoded protein is CASSPLRKTNYGYTF.

With regard to this clonotype: A much larger clone lies a single base off, so this may be a read error. V gene TRBV6-4 combines with J gene TRBJ2-2; D may be TRBD2 (6 bases). The length of the CDR3 is 15 residues. Germline V lookup: CDR1 MRHNA, CDR2 SNTAGT. Here the CDR3 reads CAGTSAGMNTGGLFF. In DNA, the CDR3 is TGTGCCGGAACAAGTGCCGGGATGAACACCGGGGGGCTGTTTTTT.

The chain uses TRBV19 and TRBJ1-2; D may be TRBD1 (5 bases). The CDR3 loop spans 17 amino acids. Trimming took 6 bases from V and 4 from J, leaving 24 bases between them. Germline V gene sequence: CDR1 LNHDA, CDR2 SQIVND (reference sequence). This chain's CDR3 is CASSPLGGAGSIYGYTF. In nucleotides, the CDR3 is TGTGCCAGTAGCCCTCTAGGCGGGGCAGGGTCTATCTATGGCTACACCTTC.

This clonotype was counted once. A much larger clone differs from this one at a single base, so this may be a read error. J is TRBJ1-1 and V is TRBV10-2, with TRBD1 identical over 8 bases. Germline loops: CDR1 WSHSY, CDR2 SAAADI. This CDR3 contains 14 residues. The CDR3 reads CASRHTSGGTEASF. CDR3 bases: TGCGCCAGCAGGCATACGTCAGGGGGCACTGAAGCTTCCTTT.

This clonotype was seen many times. The chain recombines TRBV11-3 with TRBJ2-5, with 9 bases identical to TRBD1. The CDR3 sequence is 15 residues long. Trimming cost V 4 bases and J 5 bases; bases outside gene matches: 8. The germline gives CDR1 SGHNT, CDR2 YENEEA. This CDR3 is CASSSGQGKGETQYF. For the CDR3, the DNA is TGTGCCAGCAGCTCGGGACAGGGAAAGGGGGAGACCCAGTACTTC.

The gene calls are TRBV6-2 or TRBV6-3 and TRBJ1-2; the D gene is possibly TRBD1 (6 bases). Trimming shortened V by 10 bases and J by 4 bases, and 19 bases separated the two germline ends. CDR1 and CDR2 (germline): MNHEY, SVGEGT. The CDR3 has 14 amino acids. CDR3 amino acids: CAIRPEGDPYGYTF. The CDR3 coding sequence is TGTGCCATCAGGCCGGAGGGGGATCCCTATGGCTACACCTTC.

This clonotype was detected many times. The rearrangement joins TRBV5-1 to TRBJ1-1; 7 positions match TRBD1. Germline V gives CDR1 SGHRS, CDR2 YFSETQ. J lost 1 base, V lost 5 bases, and 8 bases had no gene match. This CDR3 spans 15 amino acids. This chain's CDR3 is CASRNGQVSNTEAFF. The CDR3, as DNA: TGCGCCAGCAGGAACGGACAGGTTTCGAACACTGAAGCTTTCTTT.